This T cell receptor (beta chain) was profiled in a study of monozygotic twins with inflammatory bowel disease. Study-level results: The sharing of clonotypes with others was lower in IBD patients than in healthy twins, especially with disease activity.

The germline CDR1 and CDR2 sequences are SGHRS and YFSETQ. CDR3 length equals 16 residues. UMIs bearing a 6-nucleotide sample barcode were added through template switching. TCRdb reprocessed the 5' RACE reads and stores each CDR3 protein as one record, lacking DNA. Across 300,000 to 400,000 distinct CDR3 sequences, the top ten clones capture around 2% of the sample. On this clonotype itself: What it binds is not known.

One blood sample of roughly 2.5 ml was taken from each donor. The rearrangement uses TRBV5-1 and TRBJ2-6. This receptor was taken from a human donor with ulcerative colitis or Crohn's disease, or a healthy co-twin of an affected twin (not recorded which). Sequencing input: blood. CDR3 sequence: CASSLLSPSGANVLTF.